The entry that follows covers one TCR beta chain sequence. Clones were read by immunoSEQ multiplex PCR, and TCRdb kept only the in-frame ones, dropping some. This repertoire shows 11,000 to 15,000 clones, 89% found once; its top ten account for about 1.5%. J lost 9 bases, V lost 6 bases, and 8 bases had no gene match. Germline V gives CDR1 SGHAT, CDR2 FQNNGV. The CDR3 spans 12 residues. This sample is part of a study of T cell repertoires and Cas9 in healthy adults. The TCR originated in a human donor in good health. The chain is built from TRBV11-2 and TRBJ2-7; 7 bases agree with TRBD1. Source material: Tregs (CD4+, CD25+, CD127-, CD137-, CD154-) from PBMCs; culture status not recorded. CDR3 amino acids: CASRAGGLGQYF. The CDR3 DNA sequence: TGTGCCAGCAGGGCAGGGGGTTTAGGGCAGTACTTC.